This passage covers 9 T cell receptor beta chains from one sample sequenced in a study of blood T cell repertoires in COVID-19. Produced via immunoSEQ multiplex PCR; TCRdb's table is partial and in-frame only. In the table there are 130,000 or so clones, approximately 84% of which are singletons. Source material: PBMCs or T cells enriched from blood (not recorded which). These receptors were obtained from a woman in her forties or fifties with acute COVID-19.

The V call is TRBV19, the J call TRBJ2-7; 9 bases match TRBD1. From germline, CDR1 is LNHDA and CDR2 SQIVND (reference sequence). The CDR3 is 14 residues long. The V and J ends lost 9 bases and 1 base, in that order; junction bases with no gene match: 7. CDR3 residues: CASRGTGKSYEQYF. As DNA, the CDR3 is TGTGCCAGCCGAGGGACAGGGAAATCCTACGAGCAGTACTTC.

The J gene is TRBJ2-3, the V gene TRBV7-9, with a possible D match to TRBD1 (5 bases). Germline V gene lookup returns CDR1 SEHNR and CDR2 FQNEAQ (reference sequence). The CDR3 has 14 amino acids. The V end lost 5 bases, the J end lost 8 bases, and 17 bases lay between the germline ends. The CDR3 coding sequence is TGTGCCAGCAGCCAGGACACATGTCTGGCTACGCAGTATTTT. Protein: CASSQDTCLATQYF.

The gene calls are TRBV4-3 and TRBJ2-3; 7 positions agree with TRBD2. Germline CDR1 and CDR2: LGHNA and YSLEER. This CDR3 has 15 amino acids. V dropped 0 bases and J dropped 4; count of bases not matched to a gene: 4. This CDR3 is CASSQDPAGSDTQYF. The DNA of the CDR3 is TGCGCCAGCAGCCAAGATCCAGCGGGATCAGATACGCAGTATTTT.

The chain joins TRBV7-9 to TRBJ1-3; D not resolved. Germline V gene lookup returns CDR1 SEHNR and CDR2 FQNEAQ (reference sequence). V lost 3 bases and J 1 base, leaving 7 bases between the germline ends. CDR3 size: 14 residues. The CDR3 nucleotides are TGTGCCAGCAGCTTTTCCCAGTCTGGAAACACCATATATTTT. It encodes CASSFSQSGNTIYF.

This chain connects TRBV13 to TRBJ1-2; tentative D call: TRBD1 (6 bases). Trimming pared 5 bases from V and 2 bases from J, leaving 18 bases between. The CDR3 length is 16 residues. In germline, CDR1 is PRHDT, CDR2 FYEKMQ (reference sequence). CDR3 in amino acids: CASSPGGQPVNYGYTF. The CDR3 DNA follows: TGTGCCAGCAGCCCCGGAGGACAGCCGGTCAACTATGGCTACACCTTC.

V gene TRBV27 combines with J gene TRBJ1-1; TRBD1 might be the D (5 bases). Germline CDR1 is MNHEY and CDR2 is SMNVEV (reference sequence). V was shortened by 8 bases and J by 4 bases, with 17 bases between the two germline ends. This CDR3 comprises 14 residues. The CDR3 DNA is TGTGCCAGCCGCCCTTCGGGGGGGGTCACTGAAGCTTTCTTT. As protein: CASRPSGGVTEAFF.

The chain carries TRBV19 and TRBJ1-4; 9 nucleotides line up with TRBD1. The CDR3 totals 16 residues. Germline values: CDR1 LNHDA, CDR2 SQIVND (reference sequence). With 6 bases clipped from V and 8 bases from J, the junction kept 13 bases outside the gene matches. The CDR3: CASSRIQGATYEKLFF. CDR3 DNA sequence: TGTGCCAGTAGCCGCATACAGGGGGCAACCTACGAAAAACTGTTTTTT. The complete variable domain, with remaining parts taken from reference TRBV19 and TRBJ1-4, reads DGGITQSPKYLFRKEGQNVTLSCEQNLNHDAMYWYRQDPGQGLRLIYYSQIVNDFQKGDIAEGYSVSREKKESFPLTVTSAQKNPTAFYLCASSRIQGATYEKLFFGSGTQLSVL.

The CDR3 protein is CASSSMRLGQEKMRQPQHF. CDR3 nucleotide sequence: TGTGCCAGCAGCTCGATGAGACTGGGACAGGAAAAGATGAGGCAGCCCCAGCATTTT. This sequence joins TRBV6-6 and TRBJ1-5, with 8 bases aligning to TRBD1. In germline, CDR1 is MNHNY, CDR2 SVGAGI (reference sequence). Trimming removed 6 bases from V and 7 bases from J; junction bases left unmatched: 23. This CDR3 contains 19 residues.

The chain joins TRBV4-3 to TRBJ2-2; TRBD2 aligns across 12 bases. V was pared by 0 bases and J by 1 base, with 3 bases of the junction left unmatched. The CDR3 spans 18 residues. The germline V gene encodes CDR1 LGHNA and CDR2 YSLEER. The CDR3 is CASSQESGLAGNTGELFF. The CDR3 region has the DNA TGCGCCAGCAGCCAAGAATCGGGACTAGCGGGGAACACCGGGGAGCTGTTTTTT.